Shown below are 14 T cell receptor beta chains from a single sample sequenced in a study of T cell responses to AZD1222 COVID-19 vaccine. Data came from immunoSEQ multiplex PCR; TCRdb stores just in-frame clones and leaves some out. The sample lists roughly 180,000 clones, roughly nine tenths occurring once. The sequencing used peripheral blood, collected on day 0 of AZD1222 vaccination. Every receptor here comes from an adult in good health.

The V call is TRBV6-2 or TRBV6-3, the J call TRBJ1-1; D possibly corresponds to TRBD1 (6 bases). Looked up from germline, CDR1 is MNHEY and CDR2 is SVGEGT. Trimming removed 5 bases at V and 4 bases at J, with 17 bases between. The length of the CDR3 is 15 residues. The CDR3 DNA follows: TGTGCCAGCAGTCAGGGGCTTTCAAGGGGCACTGAAGCTTTCTTT. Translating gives CASSQGLSRGTEAFF.

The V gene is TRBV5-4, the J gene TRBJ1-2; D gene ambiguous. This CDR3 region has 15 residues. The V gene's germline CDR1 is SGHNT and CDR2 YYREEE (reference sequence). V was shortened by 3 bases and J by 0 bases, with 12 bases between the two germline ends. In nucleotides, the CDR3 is TGTGCCAGCAGCTCTAGCCGGATCCCTAACTATGGCTACACCTTC. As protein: CASSSSRIPNYGYTF.

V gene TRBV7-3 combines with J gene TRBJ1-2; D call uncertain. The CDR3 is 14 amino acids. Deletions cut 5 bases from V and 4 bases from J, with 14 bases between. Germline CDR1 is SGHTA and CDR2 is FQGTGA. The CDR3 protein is CASSNSPQVYGYTF. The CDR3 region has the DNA TGTGCCAGCAGCAACTCCCCGCAAGTCTATGGCTACACCTTC.

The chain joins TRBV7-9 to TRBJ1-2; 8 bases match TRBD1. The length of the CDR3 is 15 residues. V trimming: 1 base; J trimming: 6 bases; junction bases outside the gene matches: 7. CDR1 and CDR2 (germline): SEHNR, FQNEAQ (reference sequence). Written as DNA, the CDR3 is TGTGCCAGCAGCTTAGAGGCAGGGGGCTTTCATGGCTACACCTTC. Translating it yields CASSLEAGGFHGYTF.

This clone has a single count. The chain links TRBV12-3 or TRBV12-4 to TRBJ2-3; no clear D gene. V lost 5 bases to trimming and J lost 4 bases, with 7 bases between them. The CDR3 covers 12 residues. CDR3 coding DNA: TGTGCCAGCAGTCCTCTCCCAGATACGCAGTATTTT. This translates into CASSPLPDTQYF.

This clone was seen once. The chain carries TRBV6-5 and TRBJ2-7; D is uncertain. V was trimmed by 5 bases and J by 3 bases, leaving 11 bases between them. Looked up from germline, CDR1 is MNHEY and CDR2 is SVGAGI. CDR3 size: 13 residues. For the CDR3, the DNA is TGTGCCAGCAGTCAGGCAACTATCTACGAGCAGTACTTC. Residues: CASSQATIYEQYF.

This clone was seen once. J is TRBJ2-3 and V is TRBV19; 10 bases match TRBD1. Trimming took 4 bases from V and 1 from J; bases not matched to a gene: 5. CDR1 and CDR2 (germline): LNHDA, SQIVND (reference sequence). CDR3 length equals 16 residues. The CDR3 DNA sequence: TGTGCCAGTAGTAGCCCGGGACAGGGGCGCACAGATACGCAGTATTTT. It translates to CASSSPGQGRTDTQYF.

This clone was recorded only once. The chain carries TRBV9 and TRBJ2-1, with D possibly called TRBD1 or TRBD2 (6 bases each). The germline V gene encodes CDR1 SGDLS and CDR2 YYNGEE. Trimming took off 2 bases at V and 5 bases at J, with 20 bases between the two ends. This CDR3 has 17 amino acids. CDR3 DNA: TGTGCCAGCAGCGTCCCGGTCCAGGGGCGGAGGGACAATGAGCAGTTCTTC. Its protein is CASSVPVQGRRDNEQFF.

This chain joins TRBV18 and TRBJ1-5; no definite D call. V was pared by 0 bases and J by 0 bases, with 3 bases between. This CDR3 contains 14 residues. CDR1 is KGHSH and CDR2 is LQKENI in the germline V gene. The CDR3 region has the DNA TGTGCCAGCTCACCACCCTCTAGCAATCAGCCCCAGCATTTT. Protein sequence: CASSPPSSNQPQHF.

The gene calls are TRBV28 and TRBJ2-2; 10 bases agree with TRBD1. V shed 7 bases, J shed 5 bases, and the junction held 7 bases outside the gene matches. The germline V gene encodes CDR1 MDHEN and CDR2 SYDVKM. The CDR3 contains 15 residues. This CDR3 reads CASTGQGGSTGELFF. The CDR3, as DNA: TGTGCCAGCACCGGACAGGGGGGGAGTACCGGGGAGCTGTTTTTT.

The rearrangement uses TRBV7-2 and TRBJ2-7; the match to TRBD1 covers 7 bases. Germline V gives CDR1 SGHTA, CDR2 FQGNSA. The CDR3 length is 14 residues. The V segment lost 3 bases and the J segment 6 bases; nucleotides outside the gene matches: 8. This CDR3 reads CASSFNRGTGEQYF. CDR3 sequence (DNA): TGTGCCAGCAGCTTCAACAGGGGTACGGGCGAGCAGTACTTC.

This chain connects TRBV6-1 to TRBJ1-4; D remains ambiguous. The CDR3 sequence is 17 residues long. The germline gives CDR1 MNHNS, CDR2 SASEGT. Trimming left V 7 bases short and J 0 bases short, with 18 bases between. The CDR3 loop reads CASIEGPPSPTNEKLFF. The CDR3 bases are TGTGCCAGCATTGAGGGCCCCCCGAGTCCAACTAATGAAAAACTGTTTTTT.

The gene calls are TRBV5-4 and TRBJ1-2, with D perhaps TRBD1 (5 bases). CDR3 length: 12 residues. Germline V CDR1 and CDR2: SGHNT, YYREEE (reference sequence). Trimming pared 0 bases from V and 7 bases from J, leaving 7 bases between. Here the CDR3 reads CASSLEGFGYTF. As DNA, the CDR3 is TGTGCCAGCAGCTTGGAGGGGTTTGGCTACACCTTC.

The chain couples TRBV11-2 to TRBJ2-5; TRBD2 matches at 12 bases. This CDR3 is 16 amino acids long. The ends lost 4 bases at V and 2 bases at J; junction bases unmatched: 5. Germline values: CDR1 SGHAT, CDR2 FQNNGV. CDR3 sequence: CASSSRLAGAQETQYF. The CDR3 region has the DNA TGTGCCAGCAGCTCTAGACTAGCGGGGGCTCAAGAGACCCAGTACTTC.